These T cell receptor beta chains were read from a single sample in a study of cytotoxic CD8 clonotypes in ibrutinib-treated CLL. The table came from immunoSEQ multiplex PCR; TCRdb's copy has only in-frame clones and leaves some out. This sample has some 50,000 clones; 45% to 70% occur once, and the top ten carry roughly 20%. The sample was PBMCs, taken after 24 months of ibrutinib treatment. Every receptor here comes from a human donor with chronic lymphocytic leukemia. CDR3s include the opening cysteine and the closing phenylalanine or tryptophan. D genes are given only for firm matches.

j_call d_call v_call cdr3_aa
TRBJ2-5 - TRBV5-1 CASSLGVREETQYF
TRBJ2-7 TRBD2 TRBV11-2 CASSRGGLAGGPYEQYF
TRBJ2-7 - TRBV28 CASRSGGTALWEQYF
TRBJ2-7 TRBD2 TRBV10-3 CASSYYGTRGEAYEQYF
TRBJ2-3 - TRBV6-5 CASGRTDTQYF
TRBJ2-3 - TRBV30 CAWERGLSTDTQYF
TRBJ2-1 TRBD1 TRBV7-9 CASRNRGSSYNEQFF
TRBJ2-1 TRBD2 TRBV4-2 CASSHATSGSWNEQFF
TRBJ2-7 TRBD2 TRBV27 CASSLHGRAYEQYF
TRBJ2-1 - TRBV11-2 CASSLDPGREQFF
TRBJ2-2 - TRBV5-1 CASSLEQVTGELFF
TRBJ1-2 - TRBV5-6 CASSHKTGPNYGYTF
TRBJ1-3 TRBD1 TRBV5-3 CARSADRESGNTIYF
TRBJ2-1 TRBD2 TRBV9 CASSVALAAPARLAGGYYNEQFF
TRBJ2-5 - TRBV5-1 CATRTDQETQYF
TRBJ2-5 - TRBV10-3 CAISFRNEETQYF
TRBJ1-5 - TRBV6-5 CASERGGPEPQHF
TRBJ2-7 TRBD1 TRBV5-1 CASSPTGGEGYEQYF
TRBJ2-7 TRBD1 TRBV5-6 CASSLPGQGHYEQYF
TRBJ1-2 - TRBV27 CASSLLGGLGLGGYTF
TRBJ1-2 - TRBV19 CASSFRDTGGYTF
TRBJ2-2 TRBD1 TRBV19 CASSTERGRFTGELFF
TRBJ2-3 - TRBV18 CASSPVVQAGRDTQYF
TRBJ1-1 - TRBV7-2 CASSLASQGLEAFF
TRBJ1-4 - TRBV7-6 CASSLGGAANEKLFF
TRBJ1-5 - TRBV19 CASMGGSQPQHF
TRBJ1-2 - TRBV6-1 CASSEFGGGGYTF
TRBJ1-2 TRBD1 TRBV7-9 CASSADRALEGYTF
TRBJ2-2 TRBD2 TRBV9 CASSPPGGGATGELFF
TRBJ1-1 - TRBV27 CASSLRGVSEAFF
TRBJ2-7 TRBD2 TRBV5-5 CASSPSWGRASSYEQYF
TRBJ1-6 - TRBV5-4 CASSLEGPAPLHF
TRBJ2-1 - TRBV5-5 CASSSNSNNEQFF
TRBJ2-1 - TRBV27 CASSLNPLVSYNEQFF
TRBJ2-3 - TRBV12-1 CASSFKGDRAGGTQYF
TRBJ1-3 - TRBV10-3 CAISESQGQDTIYF
TRBJ2-5 - TRBV19 CASTRGGPQETQYF
TRBJ2-5 - TRBV6-5 CASSYSGETQYF
TRBJ1-5 - TRBV6-5 CASSYSINQPQHF
TRBJ1-1 - TRBV28 CASSLSGMNTEAFF
TRBJ2-7 TRBD1 TRBV5-4 CASSSPGQGSYEQYF
TRBJ2-5 TRBD2 TRBV5-1 CASSSPSKPDWGTSGGLQETQYF
TRBJ1-2 TRBD1 TRBV13 CAIRVTGTGGNGYTF
TRBJ1-4 - TRBV19 CAIQEHPNEKLFF
TRBJ2-3 - TRBV4-2 CASSAGQTRSTDTQYF
TRBJ2-3 - TRBV2 CASRQRVWGLTDTQYF
TRBJ1-5 - TRBV19 CASGSHAVGQPQHF
TRBJ1-2 - TRBV6-1 CASSESSNYGYTF
TRBJ2-7 TRBD2 TRBV6-6 CASSYSRLAAYEQYF
TRBJ2-2 TRBD1 TRBV28 CASRSRDRGPGELFF
TRBJ2-7 - TRBV11-2 CASSLLSGSYEQYF
TRBJ2-1 TRBD2 TRBV4-1 CASSLLAEGTYNEQFF
TRBJ2-6 - TRBV10-1 CASSLRTDDSGANVLTF
TRBJ2-3 - TRBV6-1 CASSATGTPLRADTQYF